What follows are 27 T cell receptor beta chains derived from one specimen sequenced in a study of cytotoxic CD8 clonotypes in ibrutinib-treated CLL listed by TCRdb under 2021. Libraries were prepared through the immunoSEQ multiplex PCR assay. In its TCRdb copy, this immuneACCESS table keeps in-frame sequences only and misses some clones. Where compared with another copy, unresolved V genes explain less than half of these, and the others have no known cause. Within this sample are 20,000 to 30,000 clones, with roughly 65% of them counted one time only. The ten top clones hold 25% to 30% of the sample. The meaning of the sample's time point label: roughly 23 months on ibrutinib. Sample: PBMCs, taken after 24 months of ibrutinib treatment. Receptor source: a human donor with chronic lymphocytic leukemia.

This chain uses TRBV5-1 with TRBJ1-2; a possible D gene is TRBD1 (5 bases). Trimming shortened V by 7 bases and J by 0 bases, and 16 bases separated the two germline ends. This CDR3 has 15 amino acids. Germline CDR1 is SGHRS and CDR2 is YFSETQ. The CDR3 here is CASDAGQGTNYGYTF. Written as DNA, the CDR3 is TGCGCCAGCGATGCTGGGCAGGGAACTAACTATGGCTACACCTTC.

This chain joins TRBV27 and TRBJ2-7; D possibly corresponds to TRBD2 (6 bases). CDR1 and CDR2 (germline): MNHEY, SMNVEV (reference sequence). Trimming pared 3 bases from V and 2 bases from J, leaving 11 bases between. The CDR3 is 14 amino acids. DNA of the CDR3: TGTGCCAGCAGTTTTGGCGGGGAGACCTACGAGCAGTACTTC. This codes for CASSFGGETYEQYF.

This chain connects TRBV5-6 to TRBJ1-3; D not certain. Trimming left V 0 bases short and J 0 bases short, with 7 bases between. The CDR3 runs 15 residues. Germline V CDR1 and CDR2: SGHDT, YYEEEE. DNA for the CDR3: TGTGCCAGCAGCTTGGAGCCAAGCTCTGGAAACACCATATATTTT. It translates to CASSLEPSSGNTIYF.

This clone occurred a few times. The rearrangement links TRBV1 to TRBJ1-1. TRBV1 is given as a pseudogene. The CDR3 runs to 12 residues. In nucleotides, the CDR3 is TGCACCAGCAGCCCCGCGGTCGCTGAAGCTTTCTTT. Protein sequence: CTSSPAVAEAFF.

The V and J genes are TRBV2 and TRBJ2-1; 9 positions match TRBD1. The junction had 1 base not matched to a gene; V was cut back by 6 bases and J by 7 bases. This CDR3 is built from 12 residues. The germline CDR1 and CDR2 sequences are SNHLY and FYNNEI. As DNA, the CDR3 is TGTGCCAGCAGGACAGGGGGAAATGAGCAGTTCTTC. It yields the protein CASRTGGNEQFF.

The count of this clone is one. The chain combines TRBV27 with TRBJ2-2, with D unresolved. Germline CDR1 and CDR2: MNHEY and SMNVEV (reference sequence). The CDR3 is made up of 13 amino acids. Trimming took 3 bases from V and 4 from J, leaving 6 bases between them. The CDR3 DNA follows: TGTGCCAGCAGTTTCGGCGGCACCGGGGAGCTGTTTTTT. This gives the protein CASSFGGTGELFF.

The gene calls are TRBV5-1 and TRBJ2-7, with D possibly matching TRBD2 (5 bases). Per germline, CDR1 SGHRS and CDR2 YFSETQ. Trimming took off 4 bases at V and 5 bases at J, with 10 bases between the two ends. The CDR3 covers 12 residues. CDR3 sequence reads: CASSGSGDEQYF. The CDR3 DNA reads as TGCGCCAGCAGCGGAAGCGGTGACGAGCAGTACTTC.

The rearrangement links TRBV19 to TRBJ1-2; D ambiguous. Germline CDR1 reads LNHDA; CDR2 reads SQIVND (reference sequence). This CDR3 is built from 12 residues. V lost 4 bases, J lost 4 bases, and 7 bases lay in between. CDR3: CASSSRSYGYTF. The CDR3 DNA sequence: TGTGCCAGTAGTAGCAGAAGCTATGGCTACACCTTC.

CDR3: CASSNSGISTDTQYF. CDR3 coding DNA: TGTGCCAGCAGCAATAGCGGTATTTCCACAGATACGCAGTATTTT. The rearrangement uses TRBV7-9 and TRBJ2-3, with a tentative D call TRBD2 (6 bases). This CDR3 has 15 amino acids. CDR1 is SEHNR, CDR2 FQNEAQ, per germline (reference sequence). Trimming removed 5 bases at V and 2 bases at J, with 14 bases between. The complete variable domain, with remaining parts taken from reference TRBV7-9 and TRBJ2-3, reads DTGVSQNPRHKITKRGQNVTFRCDPISEHNRLYWYRQTLGQGPEFLTYFQNEAQLEKSRLLSDRFSAERPKGSFSTLEIQRTEQGDSAMYLCASSNSGISTDTQYFGPGTRLTVL.

The chain couples TRBV27 to TRBJ2-3; no clear D gene. This CDR3 contains 12 residues. V dropped 6 bases and J dropped 1 base, with 5 bases sitting between them. Looked up from germline, CDR1 is MNHEY and CDR2 is SMNVEV (reference sequence). This chain's CDR3 is CASRTRTDTQYF. The CDR3, as DNA: TGTGCCAGCAGGACCCGCACAGATACGCAGTATTTT.

This clone is deemed medium-sized (0.01 to 0.1%). The chain couples TRBV7-8 to TRBJ1-5, with 8 bases aligning to TRBD1. CDR1 is SGHVS and CDR2 is FQNEAQ in the germline V gene. The CDR3 loop spans 13 amino acids. V shed 5 bases, J shed 7 bases, and the junction held 4 bases outside the gene matches. The CDR3 region is CASSPGGRQPQHF. The CDR3 bases are TGTGCCAGCAGCCCAGGGGGCCGACAGCCCCAGCATTTT.

The genes are TRBV10-2 and TRBJ2-1; TRBD1 matches 10 bases. Germline CDR1 reads WSHSY; CDR2 reads SAAADI. The CDR3 is 15 amino acids. Trimming took 7 bases from V and 2 from J; bases not matched to a gene: 5. As DNA, the CDR3 is TGCGCCAGCAAGTTCGGGACAGGGGCCTACAATGAGCAGTTCTTC. The encoded protein is CASKFGTGAYNEQFF.

The chain joins TRBV7-2 to TRBJ1-3, with no clear D. The CDR3 runs to 14 residues. V was shortened by 0 bases and J by 2 bases, with 5 bases between the two germline ends. Germline values: CDR1 SGHTA, CDR2 FQGNSA. CDR3 nucleotide sequence: TGTGCCAGCAGCTTAGCCCCCACTGGAAACACCATATATTTT. It is translated as CASSLAPTGNTIYF.

This chain joins TRBV2 and TRBJ2-6; D remains unclear. Germline-derived CDR1 and CDR2 are SNHLY and FYNNEI. This CDR3 has 15 amino acids. With 2 bases removed from V and 0 bases from J, the gap between germline ends came to 5 bases. The CDR3 DNA reads TGTGCCAGCAGTGAACAAACCTCTGGGGCCAACGTCCTGACTTTC. This sequence encodes CASSEQTSGANVLTF. Full variable domain (remainder filled in from reference TRBV2 and TRBJ2-6): EPEVTQTPSHQVTQMGQEVILRCVPISNHLYFYWYRQILGQKVEFLVSFYNNEISEKSEIFDDQFSVERPDGSNFTLKIRSTKLEDSAMYFCASSEQTSGANVLTFGAGSRLTVL.

The V and J genes are TRBV7-9 and TRBJ2-5; D is unresolved. The CDR3 covers 13 residues. V dropped 5 bases and J dropped 5 bases, with 12 bases sitting between them. Germline lookup yields CDR1 SEHNR and CDR2 FQNEAQ (reference sequence). CDR3 in amino acids: CASSPESWETQYF. The CDR3 DNA is TGTGCCAGCAGCCCCGAGAGTTGGGAGACCCAGTACTTC.

The chain links TRBV4-2 to TRBJ1-6, with 8 bases matching TRBD1. The CDR3 covers 13 residues. Germline V CDR1 and CDR2: LGHNA, YNFKEQ. The ends lost 8 bases at V and 9 bases at J; junction bases unmatched: 6. The CDR3 reads CASQGQGVSPLHF. CDR3 nucleotides: TGTGCCAGCCAAGGACAGGGAGTTTCACCCCTCCACTTT.

The chain has TRBV25-1 and TRBJ1-4; no definite D call. CDR3 length: 17 residues. Trimming removed 9 bases from V and 7 bases from J, with 27 bases in between. Germline-derived CDR1 and CDR2 are MGHDK and SYGVNS. CDR3 amino acids: CARELLWVPKGGEKLFF. In DNA form, the CDR3 reads TGTGCCAGGGAGTTGTTGTGGGTCCCGAAGGGAGGTGAAAAACTGTTTTTT.

The CDR3 DNA reads TGTGCCAGCAGTGAATATTACAGCAACACTGAAGCTTTCTTT. It translates to CASSEYYSNTEAFF. This sequence joins TRBV25-1 and TRBJ1-1; D is uncertain. V lost 0 bases and J lost 2, with 7 bases in between. This CDR3 is built from 14 residues. The germline gives CDR1 MGHDK, CDR2 SYGVNS.

The gene calls are TRBV4-1 and TRBJ2-7; unclear D gene. The CDR3 is 16 residues long. With 0 bases removed from V and 3 bases from J, the gap between germline ends came to 15 bases. The germline gives CDR1 MGHRA, CDR2 YSYEKL. CDR3 in DNA: TGCGCCAGCAGCCAAGAGCTCTGGTCTTCGGGCTACGAGCAGTACTTC. As protein: CASSQELWSSGYEQYF.

The CDR3 sequence: CASSPGGGETQYF. The CDR3 bases are TGTGCCAGCAGCCCGGGGGGAGGGGAGACCCAGTACTTC. The chain is built from TRBV5-4 and TRBJ2-5; 7 nucleotides agree with TRBD2. The germline CDR1 and CDR2 sequences are SGHNT and YYREEE (reference sequence). V was pared by 4 bases and J by 5 bases, with 5 bases of the junction left unmatched. The CDR3 spans 13 residues. Variable domain in full (rest from reference TRBV5-4 and TRBJ2-5): ETGVTQSPTHLIKTRGQQVTLRCSSQSGHNTVSWYQQALGQGPQFIFQYYREEENGRGNFPPRFSGLQFPNYSSELNVNALELDDSALYLCASSPGGGETQYFGPGTRLLVL.

The rearrangement links TRBV6-6 to TRBJ1-1; D is ambiguous. Germline CDR1 MNHNY, CDR2 SVGAGI (reference sequence). The CDR3 sequence is 13 residues long. V shed 0 bases and J shed 10 bases, with 12 bases lying between them. The CDR3 DNA is TGTGCCAGCAGTTACTCGACGATGTGGGGAGCTTTCTTT. This sequence encodes CASSYSTMWGAFF.

The genes are TRBV5-1 and TRBJ2-7; 7 bases agree with TRBD1. This CDR3 region has 14 residues. V shed 4 bases, J shed 9 bases, and the junction held 13 bases outside the gene matches. CDR1 is SGHRS and CDR2 is YFSETQ in the germline V gene. The CDR3 reads CASSPGQSFYGQYF. CDR3 DNA sequence: TGCGCCAGCAGCCCGGGACAGTCCTTTTATGGGCAGTACTTC.

J is TRBJ2-3 and V is TRBV7-9, with TRBD1 identical over 9 bases. The CDR3 sequence is 17 residues long. Germline CDR1 and CDR2: SEHNR and FQNEAQ (reference sequence). Trimming took 1 base from V and 0 from J; bases not matched to a gene: 5. CDR3 residues: CASSLVPGQGSTDTQYF. The CDR3 DNA reads TGTGCCAGCAGCTTAGTCCCGGGACAGGGTAGCACAGATACGCAGTATTTT.

The chain couples TRBV27 to TRBJ1-1; the D gene is possibly TRBD1 (5 bases). Germline assignment: CDR1 MNHEY and CDR2 SMNVEV (reference sequence). This CDR3 comprises 16 residues. Trimming stripped 2 bases from V and 4 bases from J, with 17 bases between. The CDR3 loop reads CASSLVSGAVVTEAFF. The CDR3 nucleotides read TGTGCCAGCAGTTTAGTATCTGGGGCGGTGGTCACTGAAGCTTTCTTT.

This clone was found a few times. The V and J genes are TRBV18 and TRBJ2-1, with TRBD2 matching over 8 bases. The V gene's germline CDR1 is KGHSH and CDR2 LQKENI. V was pared by 3 bases and J by 8 bases, with 9 bases of the junction left unmatched. The length of the CDR3 is 15 residues. The CDR3 nucleotides are TGTGCCAGCTCACCGCCGGGACTAGGGGATGATGAGCAGTTCTTC. Residues: CASSPPGLGDDEQFF.

The chain joins TRBV19 to TRBJ2-2; TRBD2 is a possible D gene (5 bases). The CDR3 runs to 16 residues. Between the trimmed V and J ends, which lost 0 bases and 2 bases, there was a span of 10 bases. CDR1 is LNHDA, CDR2 SQIVND, per germline (reference sequence). The CDR3, as DNA: TGTGCCAGTAGTATAGATCGGCTAGCAAACACCGGGGAGCTGTTTTTT. Translating gives CASSIDRLANTGELFF.

The chain uses TRBV5-6 and TRBJ1-5; D possibly corresponds to TRBD1 (6 bases). CDR1 is SGHDT and CDR2 is YYEEEE in the germline V gene. This CDR3 has 14 residues. V was clipped by 4 bases and J by 2 bases, with 10 bases between them. In nucleotides, the CDR3 is TGTGCCAGCAGCCGGACAGTTGGCAATCAGCCCCAGCATTTT. Amino acids: CASSRTVGNQPQHF.